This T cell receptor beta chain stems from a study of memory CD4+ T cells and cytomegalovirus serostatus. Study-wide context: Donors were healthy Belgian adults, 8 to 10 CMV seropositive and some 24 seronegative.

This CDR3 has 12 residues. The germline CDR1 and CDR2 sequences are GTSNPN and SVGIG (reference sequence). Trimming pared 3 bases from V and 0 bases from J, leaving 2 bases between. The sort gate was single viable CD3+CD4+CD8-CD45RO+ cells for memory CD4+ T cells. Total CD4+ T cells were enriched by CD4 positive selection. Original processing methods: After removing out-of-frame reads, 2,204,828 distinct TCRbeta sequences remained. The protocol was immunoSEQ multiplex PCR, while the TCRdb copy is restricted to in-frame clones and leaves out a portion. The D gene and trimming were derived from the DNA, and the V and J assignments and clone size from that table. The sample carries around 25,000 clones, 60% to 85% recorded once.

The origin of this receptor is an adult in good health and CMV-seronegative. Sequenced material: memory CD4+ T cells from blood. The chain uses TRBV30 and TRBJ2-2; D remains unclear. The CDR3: CAWRPNTGELFF. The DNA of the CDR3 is TGTGCCTGGAGGCCGAACACCGGGGAGCTGTTTTTT.